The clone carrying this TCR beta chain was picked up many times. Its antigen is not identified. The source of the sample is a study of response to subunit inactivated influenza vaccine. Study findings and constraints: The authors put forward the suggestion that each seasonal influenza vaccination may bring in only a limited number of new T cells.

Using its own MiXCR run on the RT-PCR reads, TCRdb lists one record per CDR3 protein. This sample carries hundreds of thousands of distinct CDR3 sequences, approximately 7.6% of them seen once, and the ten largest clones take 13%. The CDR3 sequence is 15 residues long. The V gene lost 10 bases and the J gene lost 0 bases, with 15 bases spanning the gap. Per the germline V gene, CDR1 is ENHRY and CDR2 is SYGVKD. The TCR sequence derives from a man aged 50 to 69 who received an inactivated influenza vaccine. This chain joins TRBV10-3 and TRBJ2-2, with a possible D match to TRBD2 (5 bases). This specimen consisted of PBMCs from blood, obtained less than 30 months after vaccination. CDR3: CATRRTGTNTGELFF. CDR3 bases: TGTGCCACAAGAAGGACGGGAACGAACACCGGGGAGCTGTTTTTT.